Listed below are T cell receptor beta chains from one sample, sequenced in a study of blood T cell repertoires in COVID-19. Sequencing was performed with immunoSEQ multiplex PCR; in TCRdb, only in-frame clones are kept and a portion is missing. The sample includes approximately 250,000 clones, 88% of them seen just once. The sequencing input was PBMCs or T cells enriched from blood (not recorded which). The receptors were gathered from a woman in her thirties or forties who had been exposed to COVID-19. The CDR3 runs from the conserved cysteine through the conserved F or W. The D gene is left open where the match is weak. Size is omitted from some rows. Given values are once, few, many or a class for expanded clones.

j_gene,abundance,v_gene,d_gene,CDR3nt,CDR3aa
TRBJ1-1,NA,TRBV11-3,NA,TGTGCCAGCAGCGATTGGCAGGGAACCACTGAAGCTTTCTTT,CASSDWQGTTEAFF
TRBJ1-6,NA,TRBV6-6,TRBD1,TGTGCCAGCAGCCGACAGGGAGGGACTACTTCACCCCTCCACTTT,CASSRQGGTTSPLHF
TRBJ2-3,NA,TRBV5-8,TRBD1,TGTGCCAGCAGCTCGGAGGCAGGGGGCGCTGGGAGCACAGATACGCAGTATTTT,CASSSEAGGAGSTDTQYF
TRBJ1-3,NA,TRBV7-6,TRBD1,TGTGCCAGCAGCTCCTCCCGGGACAGGGAATGGAACACCATATATTTT,CASSSSRDREWNTIYF
TRBJ1-2,once,TRBV30,NA,TGTGCCTGGAGTGTAGGCGGGGGGGGCGCCTATGGCTACACCTTC,CAWSVGGGGAYGYTF
TRBJ1-2,few,TRBV12-3/TRBV12-4,NA,TGTGCCAGCAACTCGGGGGAGGGCGGCTACACCTTC,CASNSGEGGYTF
TRBJ1-6,NA,TRBV4-3,NA,TGCGCCAGCAGCCACTACCCCGGGTACTCCAATTCACCCCTCCACTTT,CASSHYPGYSNSPLHF
TRBJ2-1,once,TRBV4-1,TRBD2,TGCGCCAGCAGCCAAGAACTAGCGGGCTGGAGCTCCTACAATGAGCAGTTCTTC,CASSQELAGWSSYNEQFF
TRBJ1-1,NA,TRBV6-5,NA,TGTGCCAGCAGACTCAATTATGACATGAACACTGAAGCTTTCTTT,CASRLNYDMNTEAFF
TRBJ1-4,NA,TRBV20-1,NA,TGCAGTGCTACAGGACAGCGAGAACTGTTTTTT,CSATGQRELFF
TRBJ2-2,few,TRBV27,TRBD2,TGTGCCAGCAGTTTCACGACTAGCGGGCCGCTCGGGGAGCTGTTTTTT,CASSFTTSGPLGELFF
TRBJ2-5,NA,TRBV11-3,NA,TGTGCCAGCAGATCCAGGGTGGTGGAGACCCAGTACTTC,CASRSRVVETQYF
TRBJ2-1,NA,TRBV27,TRBD2,TGTGCCAGCAGTTTAGCCCCCCGGGGGATAGCGGGAGGGGGTGAGCAGTTCTTC,CASSLAPRGIAGGGEQFF
TRBJ2-1,NA,TRBV4-3,NA,TGCGCCAGCAGCCAAGATTTCCGTGGGAGTTTAAATGAGCAGTTCTTC,CASSQDFRGSLNEQFF
TRBJ1-6,once,TRBV28,TRBD1,TGTGCCAGCACTGGGACAGGGGGGGTATTGGCCCTCCACTTT,CASTGTGGVLALHF
TRBJ2-3,few,TRBV30,TRBD2,TGTGCCTGGAGTGCGCGGGAGATTTTCCAGTATTTT,CAWSAREIFQYF
TRBJ1-4,NA,TRBV4-1,NA,TGCGCCAGCAGCCTCCGACACCCTCGGGAAAAACTGTTTTTT,CASSLRHPREKLFF
TRBJ2-2,NA,TRBV9,TRBD1,TGTGCCAGCAGCCCGACGGGACAGGGTCCCGGGGAGCTGTTTTTT,CASSPTGQGPGELFF
TRBJ1-1,NA,TRBV4-2,NA,TGTGCCAGCAGCCACCCTGACGGCGGTTTGAACACTGAAGCTTTCTTT,CASSHPDGGLNTEAFF
TRBJ2-3,NA,TRBV19,NA,TGTGCCAGTAGTCTGCAGGGAAGCACAGATACGCAGTATTTT,CASSLQGSTDTQYF
TRBJ1-4,NA,TRBV2,NA,TGTGCCAGCAGTGATATCAGGTCAACTAATGAAAAACTGTTTTTT,CASSDIRSTNEKLFF
TRBJ1-1,NA,TRBV27,TRBD1,TGTGCCAGCAGTTTATCAGTCGGGACAGGTGTCACTGAAGCTTTCTTT,CASSLSVGTGVTEAFF
TRBJ2-7,once,TRBV7-9,NA,TGTGCCAGCAGCTTAGCGATACACAGCCCCGTCGACGAGCAGTACTTC,CASSLAIHSPVDEQYF
TRBJ2-5,NA,TRBV3-1/TRBV3-2,TRBD2,TGTGCCAGCAGCAGCCGCCGGCGGGGGGCCCAAGAGACCCAGTACTTC,CASSSRRRGAQETQYF
TRBJ2-7,NA,TRBV6-5,TRBD2,TGTGCCAGCAGTGACTCGGGGGGAGGGAACGAGCAGTACTTC,CASSDSGGGNEQYF
TRBJ1-1,NA,TRBV5-6,NA,TGTGCCAGCAGACAGGACGGGAACACTGAAGCTTTCTTT,CASRQDGNTEAFF
TRBJ2-5,NA,TRBV7-2,TRBD2,TGTGCCAGCAGCCAGGGACTAGCGGGAGTCGAGACCCAGTACTTC,CASSQGLAGVETQYF